These 17 T cell receptor beta chains share one sample of origin, sequenced in a study of T cell responses to AZD1222 COVID-19 vaccine. Using immunoSEQ multiplex PCR, the repertoire was profiled, and TCRdb retains in-frame clones only, with some absent. The sample holds about 76,000 clones, 88% seen once. Sequences were derived from peripheral blood, sampled on day 0 of AZD1222 vaccination. These receptors were collected from an adult in good health.

The chain is built from TRBV18 and TRBJ2-5; 10 nucleotides align to TRBD2. CDR1 is KGHSH, CDR2 LQKENI, per germline. Trimming cost V 3 bases and J 5 bases; bases outside gene matches: 3. This CDR3 has 14 amino acids. The CDR3 loop is CASSPTSGWETQYF. CDR3 bases: TGTGCCAGCTCACCGACTAGCGGGTGGGAGACCCAGTACTTC.

CDR3 nucleotides: TGTGCCAGCAGTGTCGACTGGCGCAATCAGCCCCAGCATTTT. It is translated as CASSVDWRNQPQHF. The chain links TRBV2 to TRBJ1-5; no definite D call. The CDR3 contains 14 residues. The V end lost 4 bases, the J end lost 2 bases, and 9 bases lay between the germline ends. Germline V gives CDR1 SNHLY, CDR2 FYNNEI.

V and J are TRBV28 and TRBJ2-7; 7 nucleotides agree with TRBD1. The germline gives CDR1 MDHEN, CDR2 SYDVKM. CDR3 size: 16 residues. The ends lost 7 bases at V and 0 bases at J; junction bases unmatched: 12. In nucleotides, the CDR3 is TGTGCCAGCACCACCCCCGACAGGGCAAGCTCCTACGAGCAGTACTTC. Its protein is CASTTPDRASSYEQYF.

V gene TRBV2 combines with J gene TRBJ1-1; no reliable D call. Trimming took off 2 bases at V and 1 base at J, with 11 bases between the two ends. The germline V gene encodes CDR1 SNHLY and CDR2 FYNNEI. The CDR3 is 15 amino acids. CDR3 nucleotide sequence: TGTGCCAGCAGTGAACAGGCAGTGCCGAACACTGAAGCTTTCTTT. It is translated as CASSEQAVPNTEAFF.

The chain is built from TRBV7-8 and TRBJ2-4; D possibly matches TRBD1 or TRBD2 (5 bases each). Germline V CDR1 and CDR2: SGHVS, FQNEAQ. The V end lost 3 bases, the J end lost 0 bases, and 12 bases lay between the germline ends. CDR3 length equals 16 residues. CDR3 DNA: TGTGCCAGCAGCTTCGGGGCAGCCCTAGCCAAAAACATTCAGTACTTC. Protein sequence: CASSFGAALAKNIQYF.

CDR3 sequence (DNA): TGCGCCAGCAGCTTAACAGGGCCGGGGACAGATACGCAGTATTTT. This sequence encodes CASSLTGPGTDTQYF. The chain joins TRBV5-1 to TRBJ2-3; TRBD1 might be the D (6 bases). This CDR3 has 15 residues. V was cut by 2 bases and J by 3 bases, with 13 bases left in between. Germline V lookup: CDR1 SGHRS, CDR2 YFSETQ.

V is TRBV28 and J is TRBJ1-5; D is uncertain. With 1 base removed from V and 0 bases from J, the gap between germline ends came to 4 bases. This CDR3 contains 14 residues. Germline V CDR1 and CDR2: MDHEN, SYDVKM. As DNA, the CDR3 is TGTGCCAGCAGTTTATACAATAGCAATCAGCCCCAGCATTTT. It specifies CASSLYNSNQPQHF.

The chain employs TRBV7-9 and TRBJ1-1; D unclear. Looked up from germline, CDR1 is SEHNR and CDR2 is FQNEAQ (reference sequence). The V and J ends lost 6 bases and 1 base respectively, with 15 bases between them. The CDR3 is 15 residues long. The DNA of the CDR3 is TGTGCCAGCAGATCACGCCAGGTCCCGAACACTGAAGCTTTCTTT. Encoded protein: CASRSRQVPNTEAFF.

This chain uses TRBV14 with TRBJ2-1, with 9 bases lining up with TRBD2. With V trimmed by 4 bases and J by 1 base, 2 bases remained unmatched. CDR3 length: 15 residues. The germline V gene has CDR1 SGHDN and CDR2 FVKESK. CDR3 nucleotide sequence: TGTGCCAGCAGCCGACTAGCGGATTCCTACAATGAGCAGTTCTTC. It encodes CASSRLADSYNEQFF.

The V gene is TRBV28, the J gene TRBJ2-1, with D unresolved. CDR3 length: 13 amino acids. The V end lost 10 bases, the J end lost 4 bases, and 14 bases lay between the germline ends. Germline V lookup: CDR1 MDHEN, CDR2 SYDVKM. This chain's CDR3 is CATSKVNYNEQFF. The CDR3 DNA sequence: TGTGCCACGTCAAAGGTAAATTACAATGAGCAGTTCTTC.

The V gene is TRBV7-9, the J gene TRBJ2-1, with D possibly being TRBD2 (5 bases). Germline V lookup: CDR1 SEHNR, CDR2 FQNEAQ (reference sequence). There are 15 residues in the CDR3. Trimming took off 2 bases at V and 5 bases at J, with 13 bases between the two ends. The CDR3 here is CASSLLETTHNEQFF. CDR3 nucleotides: TGTGCCAGCAGCTTATTGGAGACTACCCACAATGAGCAGTTCTTC.

CDR3 sequence reads: CASSARGAGGPTDTQYF. DNA of the CDR3: TGTGCCAGTAGTGCCCGAGGAGCGGGGGGACCCACAGATACGCAGTATTTT. This chain connects TRBV19 to TRBJ2-3; 9 bases fit TRBD2. This CDR3 has 17 residues. The germline CDR1 and CDR2 sequences are LNHDA and SQIVND (reference sequence). V gave up 5 bases and J gave up 2 bases; unmatched junction bases: 11.

This rearrangement joins TRBV10-3 to TRBJ1-2; tentative D call: TRBD1 (6 bases). The CDR3 consists of 13 residues. V was pared by 3 bases and J by 7 bases, with 12 bases between. CDR1 and CDR2 (germline): ENHRY, SYGVKD. The CDR3 DNA sequence: TGTGCCATCAGTGATATCGGGGGCAGTGGCTACACCTTC. The encoded protein is CAISDIGGSGYTF.

This clone appeared a few times. This chain joins TRBV7-9 and TRBJ2-7, with TRBD1 matching over 7 bases. Germline V gene lookup returns CDR1 SEHNR and CDR2 FQNEAQ (reference sequence). V dropped 5 bases and J dropped 2; count of bases not matched to a gene: 6. The CDR3 covers 14 residues. The CDR3 loop reads CASSRRDRAYEQYF. The CDR3 DNA sequence: TGTGCCAGCAGCAGACGGGACAGAGCCTACGAGCAGTACTTC.

Only a few counts were recorded for this clone. The chain uses TRBV28 and TRBJ1-5; D remains unclear. The CDR3 is 12 amino acids. The V gene's germline CDR1 is MDHEN and CDR2 SYDVKM. V was pared by 8 bases and J by 0 bases, with 5 bases between. CDR3 sequence: CASLDSNQPQHF. DNA for the CDR3: TGTGCCAGCTTGGATAGCAATCAGCCCCAGCATTTT.

In the case of this clone: Within the sample, other DNA sequences also encode this same CDR3. The genes are TRBV27 and TRBJ2-7, with 8 positions matching TRBD2. In germline, CDR1 is MNHEY, CDR2 SMNVEV (reference sequence). The ends lost 5 bases at V and 2 bases at J; junction bases unmatched: 5. This CDR3 spans 14 amino acids. The CDR3 sequence: CASSPGGVTYEQYF. CDR3 bases: TGTGCCAGCAGTCCCGGGGGGGTGACCTACGAGCAGTACTTC.

The chain links TRBV6-5 to TRBJ1-6; no firm D call. Trimming took off 1 base at V and 5 bases at J, with 3 bases between the two ends. This CDR3 has 13 residues. Germline-derived CDR1 and CDR2 are MNHEY and SVGAGI. CDR3 sequence (DNA): TGTGCCAGCAGTTACTATAATAATTCACCCCTCCACTTT. Residues: CASSYYNNSPLHF.